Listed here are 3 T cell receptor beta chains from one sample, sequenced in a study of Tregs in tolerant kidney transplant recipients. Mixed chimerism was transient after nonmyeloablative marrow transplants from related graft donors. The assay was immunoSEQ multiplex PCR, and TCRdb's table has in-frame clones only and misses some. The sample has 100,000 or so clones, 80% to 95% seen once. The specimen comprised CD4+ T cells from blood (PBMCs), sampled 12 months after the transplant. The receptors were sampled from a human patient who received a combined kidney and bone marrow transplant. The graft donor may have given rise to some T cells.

This CDR3 is CASGLGTKDGANTGELFF. The CDR3 DNA reads as TGTGCTAGTGGTTTGGGAACGAAGGACGGGGCGAACACCGGGGAGCTGTTTTTT. The V and J genes are TRBV12-5 and TRBJ2-2, with D tentatively TRBD2 (5 bases). CDR3 length: 18 residues. The ends were cut back, 1 base at V and 0 bases at J, with 15 bases in the middle. Germline V gives CDR1 LGHNT, CDR2 FRNRAP.

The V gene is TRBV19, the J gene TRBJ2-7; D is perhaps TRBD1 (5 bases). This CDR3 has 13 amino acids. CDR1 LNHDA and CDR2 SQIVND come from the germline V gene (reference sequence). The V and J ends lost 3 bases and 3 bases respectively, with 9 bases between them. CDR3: CASSMGQDYEQYF. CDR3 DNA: TGTGCCAGTAGTATGGGGCAGGACTACGAGCAGTACTTC.

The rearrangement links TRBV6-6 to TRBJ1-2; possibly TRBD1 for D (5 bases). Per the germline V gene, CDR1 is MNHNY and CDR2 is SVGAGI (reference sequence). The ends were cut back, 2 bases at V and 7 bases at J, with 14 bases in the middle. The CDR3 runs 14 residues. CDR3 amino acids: CASSYVDTVGGYTF. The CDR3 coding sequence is TGTGCCAGCAGTTACGTGGACACTGTGGGTGGCTACACCTTC.